The 2 T cell receptor beta chains in this list originate from one sample, sequenced in a study of blood T cell repertoires in COVID-19. Method: immunoSEQ multiplex PCR; TCRdb's copy keeps in-frame clones and lacks some. The sample has about 160,000 clones, 85% to 95% seen once. The sequenced sample consisted of peripheral blood. These receptors all come from a woman aged 45-65 years with acute or convalescent COVID-19.

The rearrangement uses TRBV4-3 and TRBJ1-1, with 9 nucleotides matching TRBD1. There are 14 residues in the CDR3. CDR1 is LGHNA, CDR2 YSLEER, per germline. V shed 6 bases and J 2 bases; nucleotides not matched to a gene: 4. CDR3 loop: CASRKTGGNTEAFF. CDR3 bases: TGCGCCAGCAGGAAGACAGGGGGAAACACTGAAGCTTTCTTT.

The chain links TRBV19 to TRBJ1-2, with 8 bases that match TRBD1. Germline V lookup: CDR1 LNHDA, CDR2 SQIVND (reference sequence). The CDR3 spans 14 residues. V lost 6 bases to trimming and J lost 6 bases; unmatched junction nucleotides: 9. The CDR3 loop is CASSGDRGGHGYTF. The CDR3 nucleotides are TGTGCCAGTAGCGGAGACAGGGGAGGCCATGGCTACACCTTC.